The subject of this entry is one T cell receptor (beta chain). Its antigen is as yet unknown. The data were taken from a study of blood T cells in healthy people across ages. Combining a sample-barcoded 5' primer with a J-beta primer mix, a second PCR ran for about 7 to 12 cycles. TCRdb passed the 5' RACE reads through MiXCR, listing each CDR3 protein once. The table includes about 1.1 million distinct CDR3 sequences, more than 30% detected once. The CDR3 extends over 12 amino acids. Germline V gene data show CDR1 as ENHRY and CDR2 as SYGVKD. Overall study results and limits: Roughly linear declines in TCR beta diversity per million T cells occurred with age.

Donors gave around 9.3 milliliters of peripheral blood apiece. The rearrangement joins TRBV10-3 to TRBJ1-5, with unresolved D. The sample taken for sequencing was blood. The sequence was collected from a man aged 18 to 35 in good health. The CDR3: CATRGGNQPQHF. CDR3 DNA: TGTGCGACACGGGGAGGAAATCAGCCCCAGCATTTT.